This T cell receptor beta chain was identified in a study of blood T cell repertoires in COVID-19. Study overall: The United States, Italy and Spain provided the acute and convalescent COVID-19 samples. PBMCs, B-cell-depleted T cells, or T cells provided the cDNA or gDNA that made up the material.

The length of the CDR3 is 14 residues. Germline values: CDR1 LGHDT, CDR2 YNNKEL (reference sequence). With 4 bases removed from V and 7 bases from J, the gap between germline ends came to 13 bases. Per the original methods: By means of reference gene primer amplification, nucleated cell counts were estimated. Here immunoSEQ multiplex PCR was the method, and the copy in TCRdb shows in-frame clones only, minus some. V and J calls and clone size are as listed in that table; D and trimming were resolved from the DNA. The sample records 210,000 or so clones, roughly 84% being singletons. V gene TRBV3-1 (or the pseudogene TRBV3-2) combines with J gene TRBJ1-4, with D possibly matching TRBD1 (6 bases). The sequence derives from a human donor in a cohort sampled during active COVID-19. The sample taken for sequencing was peripheral blood. The CDR3 loop reads CASSPGGGIEKLFF. In DNA form, the CDR3 reads TGTGCCAGCAGCCCGGGAGGGGGTATTGAAAAACTGTTTTTT.